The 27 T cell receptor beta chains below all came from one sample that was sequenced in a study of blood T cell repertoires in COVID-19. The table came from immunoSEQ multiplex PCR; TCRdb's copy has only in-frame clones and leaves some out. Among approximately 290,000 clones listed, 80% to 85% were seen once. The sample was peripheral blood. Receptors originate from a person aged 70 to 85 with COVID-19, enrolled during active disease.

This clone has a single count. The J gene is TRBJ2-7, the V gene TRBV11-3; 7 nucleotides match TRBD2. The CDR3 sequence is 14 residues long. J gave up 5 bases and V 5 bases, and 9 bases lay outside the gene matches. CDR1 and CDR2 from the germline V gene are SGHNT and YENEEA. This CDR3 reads CASSKRGGVNEQYF. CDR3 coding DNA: TGTGCCAGCAGCAAACGCGGGGGTGTCAACGAGCAGTACTTC.

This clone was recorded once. Written as DNA, the CDR3 is TGTGCCAGCAGTAGGGACAGCTACGAGCAGTACTTC. Its translation: CASSRDSYEQYF. The V and J genes are TRBV12-3 or TRBV12-4 and TRBJ2-7, with TRBD1 identical over 7 bases. The CDR3 extends over 12 amino acids. J lost 3 bases, V lost 5 bases, and 1 base had no gene match.

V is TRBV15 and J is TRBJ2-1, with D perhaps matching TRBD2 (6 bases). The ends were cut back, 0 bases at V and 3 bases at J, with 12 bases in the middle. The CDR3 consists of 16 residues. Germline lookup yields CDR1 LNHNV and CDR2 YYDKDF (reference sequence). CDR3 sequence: CATSRERLDLYNEQFF. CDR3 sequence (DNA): TGTGCCACCAGCAGAGAACGACTAGACCTCTACAATGAGCAGTTCTTC. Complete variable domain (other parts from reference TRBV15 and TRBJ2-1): DAMVIQNPRYQVTQFGKPVTLSCSQTLNHNVMYWYQQKSSQAPKLLFHYYDKDFNNEADTPDNFQSRRPNTSFCFLDIRSPGLGDTAMYLCATSRERLDLYNEQFFGPGTRLTVL.

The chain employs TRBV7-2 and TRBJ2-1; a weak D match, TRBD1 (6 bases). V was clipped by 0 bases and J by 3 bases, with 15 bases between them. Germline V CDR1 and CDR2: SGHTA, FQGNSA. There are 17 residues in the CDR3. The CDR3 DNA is TGTGCCAGCAGCTTAGCCATGGACAGATACCGCTACAATGAGCAGTTCTTC. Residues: CASSLAMDRYRYNEQFF.

The CDR3 DNA sequence: TGTGCCAGCAGTAGCGCCATACAGAGCTCCTACAATGAGCAGTTCTTC. Encoded protein: CASSSAIQSSYNEQFF. The chain couples TRBV7-8 to TRBJ2-1, with D possibly matching TRBD2 (5 bases). The CDR3 is 16 amino acids. Trimming left V 6 bases short and J 0 bases short, with 15 bases between. Germline V gives CDR1 SGHVS, CDR2 FQNEAQ.

The DNA for the CDR3 is TGTGCCAGCTCACCCGGACAGGGGTGGACTGAAGCTTTCTTT. Translated, it gives CASSPGQGWTEAFF. This chain uses TRBV18 with TRBJ1-1; 9 bases line up with TRBD1. Germline V gene lookup returns CDR1 KGHSH and CDR2 LQKENI. This CDR3 region has 14 residues. The trim removed 3 bases at V and 5 bases at J, leaving 4 bases unmatched.

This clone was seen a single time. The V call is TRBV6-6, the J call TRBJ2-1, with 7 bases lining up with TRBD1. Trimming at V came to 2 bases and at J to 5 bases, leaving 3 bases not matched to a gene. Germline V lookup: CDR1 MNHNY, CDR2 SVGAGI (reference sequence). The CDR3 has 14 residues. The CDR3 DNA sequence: TGTGCCAGCAGTTACCCAGGGGGAAACAATGAGCAGTTCTTC. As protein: CASSYPGGNNEQFF.

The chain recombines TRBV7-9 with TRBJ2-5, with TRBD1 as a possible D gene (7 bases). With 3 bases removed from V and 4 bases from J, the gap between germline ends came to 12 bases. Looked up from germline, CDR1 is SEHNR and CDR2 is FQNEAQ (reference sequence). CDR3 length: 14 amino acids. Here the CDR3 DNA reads TGTGCCAGCAGCTTTGGAGGGGGCGGAGAGACCCAGTACTTC. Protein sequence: CASSFGGGGETQYF.

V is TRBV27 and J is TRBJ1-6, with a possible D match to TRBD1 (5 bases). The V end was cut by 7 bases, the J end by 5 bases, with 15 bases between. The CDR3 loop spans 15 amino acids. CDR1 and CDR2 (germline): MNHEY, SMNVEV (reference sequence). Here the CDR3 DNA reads TGTGCCAGCAAGTCTTGGCAGGGCGATAATTCACCCCTCCACTTT. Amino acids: CASKSWQGDNSPLHF.

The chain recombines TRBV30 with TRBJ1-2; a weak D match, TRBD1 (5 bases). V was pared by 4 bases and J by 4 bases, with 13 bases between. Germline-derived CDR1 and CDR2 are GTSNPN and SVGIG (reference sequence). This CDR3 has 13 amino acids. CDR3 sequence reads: CAWIIGGTYGYTF. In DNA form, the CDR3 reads TGTGCCTGGATTATCGGGGGGACCTATGGCTACACCTTC. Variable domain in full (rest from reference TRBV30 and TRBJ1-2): SQTIHQWPATLVQPVGSPLSLECTVEGTSNPNLYWYRQAAGRGLQLLFYSVGIGQISSEVPQNLSASRPQDRQFILSSKKLLLSDSGFYLCAWIIGGTYGYTFGSGTRLTVV.

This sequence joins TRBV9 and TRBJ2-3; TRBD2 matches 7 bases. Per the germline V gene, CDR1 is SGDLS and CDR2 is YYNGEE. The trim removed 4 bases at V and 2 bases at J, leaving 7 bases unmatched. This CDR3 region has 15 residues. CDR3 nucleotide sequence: TGTGCCAGCAGCCTGGCGGGAGAAACCACAGATACGCAGTATTTT. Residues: CASSLAGETTDTQYF. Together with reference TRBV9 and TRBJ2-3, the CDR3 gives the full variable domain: DSGVTQTPKHLITATGQRVTLRCSPRSGDLSVYWYQQSLDQGLQFLIQYYNGEERAKGNILERFSAQQFPDLHSELNLSSLELGDSALYFCASSLAGETTDTQYFGPGTRLTVL.

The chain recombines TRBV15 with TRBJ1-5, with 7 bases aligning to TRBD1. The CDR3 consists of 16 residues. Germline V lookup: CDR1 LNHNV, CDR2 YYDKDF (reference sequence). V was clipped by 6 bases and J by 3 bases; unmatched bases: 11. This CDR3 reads CATRNSGGITNQPQHF. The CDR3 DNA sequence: TGTGCCACCAGGAACTCAGGGGGTATTACCAATCAGCCCCAGCATTTT.

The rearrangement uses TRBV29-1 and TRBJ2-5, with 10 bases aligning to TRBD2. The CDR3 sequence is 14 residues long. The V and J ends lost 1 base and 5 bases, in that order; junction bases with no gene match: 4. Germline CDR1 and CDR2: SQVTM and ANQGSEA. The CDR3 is CSVEVSGGSETQYF. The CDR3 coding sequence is TGCAGCGTTGAAGTTAGCGGGGGGTCGGAGACCCAGTACTTC.

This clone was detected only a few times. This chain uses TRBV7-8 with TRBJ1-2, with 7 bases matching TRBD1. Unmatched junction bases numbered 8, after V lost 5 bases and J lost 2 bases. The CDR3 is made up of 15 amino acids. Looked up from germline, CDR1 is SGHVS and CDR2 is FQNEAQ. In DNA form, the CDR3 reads TGTGCCAGCAGCCCACCGGGACAGCACAACTATGGCTACACCTTC. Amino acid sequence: CASSPPGQHNYGYTF. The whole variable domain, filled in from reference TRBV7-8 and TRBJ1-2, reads GAGVSQSPRYKVAKRGQDVALRCDPISGHVSLFWYQQALGQGPEFLTYFQNEAQLDKSGLPSDRFFAERPEGSVSTLKIQRTQQEDSAVYLCASSPPGQHNYGYTFGSGTRLTVV.

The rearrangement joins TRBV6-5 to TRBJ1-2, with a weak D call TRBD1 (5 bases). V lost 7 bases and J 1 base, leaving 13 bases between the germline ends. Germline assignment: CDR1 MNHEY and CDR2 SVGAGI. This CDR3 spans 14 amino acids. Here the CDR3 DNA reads TGTGCCAGCAAAAAAGACAGATATAACTATGGCTACACCTTC. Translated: CASKKDRYNYGYTF.

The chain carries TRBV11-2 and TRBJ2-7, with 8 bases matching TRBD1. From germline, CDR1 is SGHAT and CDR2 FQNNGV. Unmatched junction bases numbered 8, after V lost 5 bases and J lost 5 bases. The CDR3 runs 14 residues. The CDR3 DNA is TGTGCCAGCAGCCCCGGACAGGGTCTGGACGAGCAGTACTTC. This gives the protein CASSPGQGLDEQYF. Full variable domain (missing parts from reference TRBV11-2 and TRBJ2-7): EAGVAQSPRYKIIEKRQSVAFWCNPISGHATLYWYQQILGQGPKLLIQFQNNGVVDDSQLPKDRFSAERLKGVDSTLKIQPAKLEDSAVYLCASSPGQGLDEQYFGPGTRLTVT.

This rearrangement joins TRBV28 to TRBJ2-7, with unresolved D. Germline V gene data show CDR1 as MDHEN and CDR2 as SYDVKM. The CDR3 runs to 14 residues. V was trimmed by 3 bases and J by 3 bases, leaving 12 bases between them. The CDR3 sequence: CASSLWQDFYEQYF. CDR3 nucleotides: TGTGCCAGCAGTTTGTGGCAGGATTTCTACGAGCAGTACTTC.

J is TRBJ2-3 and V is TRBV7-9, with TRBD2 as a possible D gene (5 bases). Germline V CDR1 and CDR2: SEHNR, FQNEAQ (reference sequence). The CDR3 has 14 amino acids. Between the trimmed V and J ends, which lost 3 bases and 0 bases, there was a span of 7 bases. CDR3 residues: CASSLTGSTDTQYF. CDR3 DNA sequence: TGTGCCAGCAGCTTGACGGGAAGCACAGATACGCAGTATTTT.

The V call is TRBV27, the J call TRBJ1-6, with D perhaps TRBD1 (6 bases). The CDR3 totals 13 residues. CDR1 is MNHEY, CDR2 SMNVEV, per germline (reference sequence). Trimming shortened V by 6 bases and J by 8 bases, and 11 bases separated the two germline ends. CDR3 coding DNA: TGTGCCAGCAGCTCGACAGGTCATTCACCCCTCCACTTT. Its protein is CASSSTGHSPLHF.

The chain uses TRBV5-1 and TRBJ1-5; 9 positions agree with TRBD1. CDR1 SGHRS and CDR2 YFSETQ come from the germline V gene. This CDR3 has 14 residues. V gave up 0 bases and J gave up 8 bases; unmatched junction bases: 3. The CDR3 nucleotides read TGCGCCAGCAGCTTGGAGACAGGGGGGAAGCCCCAGCATTTT. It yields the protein CASSLETGGKPQHF. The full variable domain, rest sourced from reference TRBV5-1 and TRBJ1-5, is KAGVTQTPRYLIKTRGQQVTLSCSPISGHRSVSWYQQTPGQGLQFLFEYFSETQRNKGNFPGRFSGRQFSNSRSEMNVSTLELGDSALYLCASSLETGGKPQHFGDGTRLSIL.

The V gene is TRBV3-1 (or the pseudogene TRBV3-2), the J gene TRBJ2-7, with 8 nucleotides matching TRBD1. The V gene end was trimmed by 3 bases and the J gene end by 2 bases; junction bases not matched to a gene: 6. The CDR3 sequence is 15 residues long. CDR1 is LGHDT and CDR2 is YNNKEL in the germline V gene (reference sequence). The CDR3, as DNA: TGTGCCAGCAGCCAGGGATTGGACAGGGCCTACGAGCAGTACTTC. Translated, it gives CASSQGLDRAYEQYF.

CDR3 bases: TGTGCCAGCAGTTCCGACAGGGACCAAGAAAAACTGTTTTTT. Amino acid sequence: CASSSDRDQEKLFF. The chain combines TRBV6-2 or TRBV6-3 with TRBJ1-4; 7 bases line up with TRBD1. Germline V gene data show CDR1 as MNHEY and CDR2 as SVGEGT. The V and J ends lost 4 bases and 8 bases, in that order; junction bases with no gene match: 7. The CDR3 sequence is 14 residues long.

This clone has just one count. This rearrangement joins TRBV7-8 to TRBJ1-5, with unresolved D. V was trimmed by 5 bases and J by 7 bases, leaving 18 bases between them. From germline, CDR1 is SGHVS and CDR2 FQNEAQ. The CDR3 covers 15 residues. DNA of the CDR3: TGTGCCAGCAGCCCCCCGGGATATGCGGACCAGCCCCAGCATTTT. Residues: CASSPPGYADQPQHF. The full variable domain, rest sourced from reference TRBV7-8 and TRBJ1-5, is GAGVSQSPRYKVAKRGQDVALRCDPISGHVSLFWYQQALGQGPEFLTYFQNEAQLDKSGLPSDRFFAERPEGSVSTLKIQRTQQEDSAVYLCASSPPGYADQPQHFGDGTRLSIL.

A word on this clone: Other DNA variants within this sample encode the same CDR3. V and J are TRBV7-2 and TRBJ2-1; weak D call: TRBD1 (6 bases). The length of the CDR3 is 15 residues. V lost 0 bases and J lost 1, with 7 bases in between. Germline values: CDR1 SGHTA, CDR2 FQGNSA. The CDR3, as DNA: TGTGCCAGCAGCTTAGCAAGGGGGTCCTACAATGAGCAGTTCTTC. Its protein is CASSLARGSYNEQFF.

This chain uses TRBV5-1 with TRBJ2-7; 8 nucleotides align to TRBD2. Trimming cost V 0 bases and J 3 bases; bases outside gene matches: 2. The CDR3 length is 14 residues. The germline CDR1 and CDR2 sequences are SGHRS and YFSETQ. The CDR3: CASSLVAGSYEQYF. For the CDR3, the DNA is TGCGCCAGCAGCTTGGTAGCGGGAAGCTACGAGCAGTACTTC.

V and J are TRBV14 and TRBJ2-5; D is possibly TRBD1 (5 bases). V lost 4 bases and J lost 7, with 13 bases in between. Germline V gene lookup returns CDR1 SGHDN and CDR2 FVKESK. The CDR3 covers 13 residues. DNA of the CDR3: TGTGCCAGCAGCCGACAGCCAGACGGGACCCAGTACTTC. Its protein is CASSRQPDGTQYF.

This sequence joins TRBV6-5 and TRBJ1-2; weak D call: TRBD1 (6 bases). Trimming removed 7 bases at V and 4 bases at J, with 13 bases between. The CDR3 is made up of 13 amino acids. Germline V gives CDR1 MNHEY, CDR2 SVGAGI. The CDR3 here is CASTPDRSYGYTF. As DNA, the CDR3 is TGTGCCAGCACCCCAGACAGGAGCTATGGCTACACCTTC.